This is a list of T cell receptor beta chains from one sample in a study of T-cell memory formation after mild COVID-19. TCRdb fed the 5' RACE reads into MiXCR, producing one record per CDR3 protein. The data hold approximately 300,000 distinct CDR3 sequences, with about a sixth observed a single time. The material sequenced was PBMCs or a T cell subset sorted from them (not recorded which). These receptors all come from a man younger than 35 who had mild COVID-19 (a few samples of this study predate the infection). Cell type and time point are not known. Each CDR3 is given with its conserved first and last residue. A D gene is named only where the DNA matches it firmly.

d_call | j_call | v_call | cdr3_aa
NA | TRBJ1-6 | TRBV18 | CASSPPAGAHNSPLHF
NA | TRBJ2-3 | TRBV4-3 | CASSQVWTDHTQYF
NA | TRBJ2-5 | TRBV25-1 | CASGGWGGLQETQYF
NA | TRBJ1-1 | TRBV7-3 | CASSKGQTNTEAFF
NA | TRBJ2-3 | TRBV6-2/TRBV6-3 | CATTTNTDTQYF
NA | TRBJ1-4 | TRBV18 | CASSPGRGQSTNEKLFF
TRBD2 | TRBJ2-1 | TRBV7-6 | CASSLGGGVSYNEQFF
TRBD1 | TRBJ1-2 | TRBV12-3/TRBV12-4 | CASSPDREYGYTF
NA | TRBJ1-5 | TRBV12-3/TRBV12-4 | CASSLGGSLHQPQHF
TRBD1 | TRBJ1-1 | TRBV19 | CASSMGQGIEAFF
NA | TRBJ2-5 | TRBV11-2 | CASSMSTGFQETQYF
NA | TRBJ2-3 | TRBV9 | CASSPQPTADTQYF
NA | TRBJ1-1 | TRBV5-1 | CASSFSANTEAFF
NA | TRBJ2-2 | TRBV13 | CASSSLSRRGGTGELFF
TRBD1 | TRBJ2-5 | TRBV20-1 | CSARGGGKTFQYF
TRBD1 | TRBJ1-1 | TRBV11-2 | CASSPLGTGDGTEAFF
NA | TRBJ1-1 | TRBV7-8 | CASSSRAGVNTEAFF
NA | TRBJ1-2 | TRBV12-3/TRBV12-4 | CASSSRLSYGYTF
TRBD1 | TRBJ2-1 | TRBV25-1 | CASSEPRTGDNEQFF
NA | TRBJ1-5 | TRBV23-1 | CASSHVQGGNQPQHF
TRBD2 | TRBJ2-1 | TRBV5-6 | CASSSWARTSGENEQFF
NA | TRBJ1-1 | TRBV12-3/TRBV12-4 | CASRIEVNTEAFF
NA | TRBJ2-3 | TRBV5-6 | CASSAAAGDTQYF
NA | TRBJ1-2 | TRBV5-5 | CASSYSERGYTF
NA | TRBJ2-3 | TRBV5-8 | CASSLEISISGVGTDTQYF
TRBD1 | TRBJ1-4 | TRBV6-6 | CASSYAGGTNEKLFF
NA | TRBJ1-2 | TRBV7-9 | CASSLAPVRHGYTF
TRBD1 | TRBJ2-1 | TRBV7-2 | CASSRDRGSNEQFF